This T cell receptor (beta chain) was observed in a study of identical twins. V was cut by 3 bases and J by 12 bases, with 18 bases left in between. Germline V gene data show CDR1 as SQVTM and CDR2 as ANQGSEA. This CDR3 spans 14 amino acids. There are a few counts of this clonotype. What it binds is unknown. TCRdb ran MiXCR on the 5' RACE reads and lists one entry per CDR3 protein. The table lists about 330,000 distinct CDR3 sequences, approximately 13% of them singletons. Findings and caveats of the study: Abundant beta clonotypes from cord blood had fewer insertions, unlike memory repertoires, which showed none. Part of the zero-insertion signal could reflect confounding by invariant MAIT and iNKT cells. Weaker excess twin sharing was seen among beta out-of-frame sequences.

The data were also submitted as part of a second study, on yellow fever vaccine responses in identical twins. That publication notes: Among the twins, the vaccine T cell response reportedly seemed partly convergent and partly personalized.

Specimen: CD8+ T cells sorted from blood. The chain uses TRBV29-1 and TRBJ2-6, with D perhaps matching TRBD2 (6 bases). The sequence was obtained from a woman aged 18-29 years in good health. The chain's CDR3 is CSVESPGEGGVLTF. The DNA for the CDR3 is TGCAGCGTTGAGTCCCCTGGAGAGGGAGGCGTCCTGACTTTC.